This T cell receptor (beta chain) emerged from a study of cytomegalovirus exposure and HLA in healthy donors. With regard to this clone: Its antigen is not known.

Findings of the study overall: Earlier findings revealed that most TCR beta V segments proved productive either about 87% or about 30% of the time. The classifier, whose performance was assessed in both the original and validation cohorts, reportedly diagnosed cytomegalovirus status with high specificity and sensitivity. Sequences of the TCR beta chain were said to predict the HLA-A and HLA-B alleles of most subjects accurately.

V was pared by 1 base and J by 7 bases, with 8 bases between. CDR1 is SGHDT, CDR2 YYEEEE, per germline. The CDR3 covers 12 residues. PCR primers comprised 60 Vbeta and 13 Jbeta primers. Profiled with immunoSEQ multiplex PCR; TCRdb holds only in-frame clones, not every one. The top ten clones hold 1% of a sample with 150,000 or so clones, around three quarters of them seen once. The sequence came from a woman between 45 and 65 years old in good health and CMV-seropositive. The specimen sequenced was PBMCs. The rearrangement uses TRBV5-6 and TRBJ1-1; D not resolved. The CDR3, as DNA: TGTGCCAGCAGCTTGCTCTACGATGAAGCTTTCTTT. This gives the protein CASSLLYDEAFF.